The 14 T cell receptor beta chains given below trace back to one sample, sequenced in a study of shared clonotypes between healthy human individuals. CD45RO negativity and positive selection for CCR7 defined naive CD8 cells, a population that excluded terminally differentiated effector memory CD45RA+ cells. Method: immunoSEQ multiplex PCR; TCRdb's copy keeps in-frame clones and lacks some. This table holds some 2.1 million clones, just under 95% found once. The sample was naive CD8+ T cells sorted from blood. These receptors were obtained from a young man in good health.

The chain combines TRBV5-6 with TRBJ2-2, with 7 bases aligning to TRBD1. CDR3 length equals 16 residues. The germline V gene has CDR1 SGHDT and CDR2 YYEEEE. V trimming: 3 bases; J trimming: 2 bases; junction bases outside the gene matches: 7. The DNA of the CDR3 is TGTGCCAGCAGCTCCATTGACAGGGCCAACACCGGGGAGCTGTTTTTT. Amino acids: CASSSIDRANTGELFF.

The V call is TRBV4-1, the J call TRBJ1-4; unclear D gene. Germline V gene lookup returns CDR1 MGHRA and CDR2 YSYEKL. The V gene lost 4 bases and the J gene lost 3 bases, with 12 bases spanning the gap. The CDR3 covers 15 residues. The CDR3 nucleotides are TGCGCCAGCAGCCCCGGACCCTACCCTAATGAAAAACTGTTTTTT. Protein: CASSPGPYPNEKLFF.

The genes are TRBV1 and TRBJ1-2. TRBV1 is a known pseudogene. The CDR3 length is 16 residues. The CDR3: CTSRSTLVRKTYGYTF. As DNA, the CDR3 is TGCACCAGCAGGAGCACGCTTGTGCGAAAGACCTATGGCTACACCTTC.

This rearrangement joins TRBV6-1 to TRBJ1-2; D is unresolved. Germline CDR1 and CDR2: MNHNS and SASEGT. Trimming stripped 2 bases from V and 8 bases from J, with 12 bases between. The CDR3 sequence is 13 residues long. The CDR3 region has the DNA TGTGCCAGCAGTGAAAGTATGGGAGCAGGCTACACCTTC. It is translated as CASSESMGAGYTF.

A note on this clone: A read error may be the cause here, since a much bigger clone is one base away. Other DNA sequences of this sample code for an identical CDR3. The chain employs TRBV7-2 and TRBJ2-7; maybe TRBD1 (5 bases). Per the germline V gene, CDR1 is SGHTA and CDR2 is FQGNSA. The CDR3 has 12 amino acids. The V end lost 2 bases, the J end lost 3 bases, and 5 bases lay between the germline ends. CDR3 loop: CASSLRGYEQYF. The DNA of the CDR3 is TGTGCCAGCAGCTTAAGGGGCTACGAGCAGTACTTC.

This clone was counted between two and nine times. Other DNA variants within this sample encode the same CDR3. The chain uses TRBV6-5 and TRBJ2-7; tentative D call: TRBD2 (6 bases). This CDR3 region has 12 residues. CDR1 and CDR2 (germline): MNHEY, SVGAGI. The germline V and J ends were trimmed by 2 bases and 7 bases, with 9 bases remaining between them. CDR3: CASSYGGSEQYF. The CDR3 DNA reads TGTGCCAGCAGTTACGGGGGGAGTGAGCAGTACTTC.

This chain uses TRBV12-2 with TRBJ1-5. TRBV12-2 is an annotated pseudogene. The CDR3 is made up of 13 amino acids. The CDR3 protein is CASRRGINQPQHF. In DNA, the CDR3 is TGTGCAAGTCGCCGCGGGATCAATCAGCCCCAGCATTTT.

The chain uses TRBV11-2 and TRBJ2-3; 7 bases match TRBD1. This CDR3 has 15 amino acids. Germline values: CDR1 SGHAT, CDR2 FQNNGV. Trimming cost V 1 base and J 6 bases; bases outside gene matches: 7. The DNA for the CDR3 is TGTGCCAGCAGCTTAGGGACAGGACTCGGTGATACGCAGTATTTT. It encodes CASSLGTGLGDTQYF.

On this clone itself: This same CDR3 is encoded by further DNA sequences in the sample. This chain uses TRBV4-1 with TRBJ1-6; D might be TRBD1 (6 bases). Germline assignment: CDR1 MGHRA and CDR2 YSYEKL. The ends were cut back, 3 bases at V and 6 bases at J, with 9 bases in the middle. This CDR3 region has 14 residues. The CDR3 sequence is CASSQGAGNSPLHF. The CDR3 coding sequence is TGCGCCAGCAGCCAGGGGGCGGGTAATTCACCCCTCCACTTT.

V and J are TRBV15 and TRBJ2-7, with D unclear. With 0 bases removed from V and 12 bases from J, the gap between germline ends came to 12 bases. Germline V gives CDR1 LNHNV, CDR2 YYDKDF (reference sequence). The CDR3 has 12 residues. The chain's CDR3 is CATSRDEIGRYF. In DNA, the CDR3 is TGTGCCACCAGCAGAGATGAAATAGGTCGGTACTTC.

The rearrangement uses TRBV11-2 and TRBJ2-1; D possibly corresponds to TRBD2 (5 bases). Germline V CDR1 and CDR2: SGHAT, FQNNGV. V lost 0 bases, J lost 2 bases, and 20 bases lay in between. The CDR3 sequence is 19 residues long. The DNA of the CDR3 is TGTGCCAGCAGCTTAGAACCCGTGTGGGGAGCGGACCCCTACAATGAGCAGTTCTTC. Residues: CASSLEPVWGADPYNEQFF.

The V call is TRBV19, the J call TRBJ1-1; a weak D match, TRBD1 (6 bases). The V end was cut by 4 bases, the J end by 6 bases, with 18 bases between. The germline gives CDR1 LNHDA, CDR2 SQIVND (reference sequence). The CDR3 contains 15 residues. In DNA, the CDR3 is TGTGCCAGTAGTACGGCTACAGGGAGTTGGGCTGAAGCTTTCTTT. It yields the protein CASSTATGSWAEAFF.

This chain connects TRBV30 to TRBJ1-5; 10 bases line up with TRBD1. The V segment lost 5 bases and the J segment 5 bases; nucleotides outside the gene matches: 0. Germline lookup yields CDR1 GTSNPN and CDR2 SVGIG (reference sequence). This CDR3 spans 12 amino acids. The DNA of the CDR3 is TGTGCCTGGGGACAGGGGGATCAGCCCCAGCATTTT. Protein product: CAWGQGDQPQHF.

This sequence joins TRBV7-8 and TRBJ2-3; 10 bases map to TRBD2. The junction had 7 bases not matched to a gene; V was cut back by 3 bases and J by 4 bases. This CDR3 is built from 16 residues. Germline CDR1 is SGHVS and CDR2 is FQNEAQ. The CDR3 DNA sequence: TGTGCCAGCAGCTTTCTGCTAGCGGGAGTTGCAGATACGCAGTATTTT. It encodes CASSFLLAGVADTQYF.